These 2 T cell receptor beta chains were all obtained from the same sample, sequenced in a study of T cells in localized non-small cell lung cancer. Repertoires were generated with immunoSEQ multiplex PCR, while TCRdb's copy carries only in-frame clones and drops some. The profile shows approximately 81,000 clones, approximately 90% of them singletons. The sequencing used peripheral blood, collected before any cancer treatment. The receptors derive from a woman aged 40 to 75 with stage I squamous cell lung carcinoma.

The chain has TRBV19 and TRBJ2-1, with TRBD2 matching 11 bases. The J segment lost 4 bases and the V segment lost 5 bases, leaving 10 bases of the junction unmatched. The CDR3 loop spans 17 amino acids. Germline V gives CDR1 LNHDA, CDR2 SQIVND (reference sequence). CDR3 loop: CASSPSSGGTPYNEQFF. The CDR3 DNA sequence: TGTGCCAGTAGTCCCTCTAGCGGGGGGACCCCATACAATGAGCAGTTCTTC.

The V gene is TRBV5-4, the J gene TRBJ2-7; the match to TRBD2 covers 8 bases. Germline V gene lookup returns CDR1 SGHNT and CDR2 YYREEE (reference sequence). CDR3 size: 14 residues. The trim removed 0 bases at V and 2 bases at J, leaving 1 base unmatched. In nucleotides, the CDR3 is TGTGCCAGCAGCTTGGCCGGGGGGGCCTACGAGCAGTACTTC. It encodes CASSLAGGAYEQYF.